The 20 T cell receptor beta chains below come from one sample, sequenced in a study of cytomegalovirus exposure and HLA in healthy donors. This PCR relied on a set of 60 Vbeta primers and 13 Jbeta primers. Using immunoSEQ multiplex PCR, the repertoire was profiled, and TCRdb retains in-frame clones only, with some absent. The profile shows about 140,000 clones, 65% to 80% of them singletons. Sequencing was done on a sample of PBMCs. Receptors originate from a middle-aged woman in good health and CMV-seronegative.

The rearrangement uses TRBV9 and TRBJ2-7, with TRBD2 as a possible D gene (7 bases). This CDR3 spans 12 amino acids. V gave up 3 bases and J gave up 6 bases, with 10 bases separating them. Germline values: CDR1 SGDLS, CDR2 YYNGEE. The CDR3 DNA reads TGTGCCAGCAGCGGGGGGGGCTCCGAGCAGTACTTC. This gives the protein CASSGGGSEQYF.

V usage is TRBV10-2 and J usage is TRBJ2-7, with 7 bases that match TRBD2. Germline CDR1 is WSHSY and CDR2 is SAAADI. The CDR3 runs to 14 residues. V lost 8 bases, J lost 2 bases, and 9 bases stayed unmatched. The CDR3 DNA reads TGCGCCAGCGGAAAAAACGGGAGGACCTACGAGCAGTACTTC. Residues: CASGKNGRTYEQYF.

The chain is built from TRBV4-1 and TRBJ2-1; D possibly corresponds to TRBD2 (6 bases). Trimming removed 1 base at V and 4 bases at J, with 17 bases between. Germline V CDR1 and CDR2: MGHRA, YSYEKL. The CDR3 totals 17 residues. In nucleotides, the CDR3 is TGCGCCAGCAGCCAAGGGGTTTTTAGGACTACTTACAATGAGCAGTTCTTC. It codes for CASSQGVFRTTYNEQFF.

The chain is built from TRBV5-1 and TRBJ2-7; 8 bases are shared with TRBD1. The V and J ends lost 5 bases and 6 bases, in that order; junction bases with no gene match: 13. This CDR3 spans 15 amino acids. The germline gives CDR1 SGHRS, CDR2 YFSETQ. The CDR3 here is CASRTSPGGIGEQYF. The CDR3 nucleotides read TGCGCCAGCAGAACCTCGCCAGGGGGCATCGGCGAGCAGTACTTC.

This chain links TRBV10-1 with TRBJ2-3; no definite D call. The CDR3 has 14 amino acids. Germline loops: CDR1 WNHNN, CDR2 SYGVQD (reference sequence). The V and J ends lost 3 bases and 6 bases respectively, with 13 bases between them. CDR3 residues: CASSERRDGDTQYF. CDR3 in DNA: TGCGCCAGCAGTGAAAGAAGAGATGGTGATACGCAGTATTTT.

The chain uses TRBV5-1 and TRBJ1-2; TRBD1 matches at 7 bases. Trimming removed 2 bases from V and 8 bases from J; junction bases left unmatched: 6. Germline assignment: CDR1 SGHRS and CDR2 YFSETQ. The CDR3 loop spans 13 amino acids. The CDR3 region is CASSFDRALGYTF. CDR3 nucleotides: TGCGCCAGCAGCTTCGACAGGGCGTTGGGCTACACCTTC.

The CDR3 DNA follows: TGTGCCAGCAGCTGGAGCGGGGGCGGGGAGCTGTTTTTT. It codes for CASSWSGGGELFF. The chain couples TRBV7-6 to TRBJ2-2; 8 nucleotides agree with TRBD2. Germline lookup yields CDR1 SGHVS and CDR2 FNYEAQ. The V gene end was trimmed by 4 bases and the J gene end by 7 bases; junction bases not matched to a gene: 2. The CDR3 loop spans 13 amino acids.

V usage is TRBV6-1 and J usage is TRBJ1-2; D uncertain. There are 17 residues in the CDR3. CDR1 MNHNS and CDR2 SASEGT come from the germline V gene. V shed 2 bases and J shed 0 bases, with 16 bases lying between them. This CDR3 is CASSESARLEANYGYTF. DNA for the CDR3: TGTGCCAGCAGTGAATCGGCCAGGCTTGAAGCTAACTATGGCTACACCTTC.

This rearrangement joins TRBV18 to TRBJ2-1, with 11 bases identical to TRBD2. The CDR3 has 15 residues. V lost 4 bases to trimming and J lost 7 bases; unmatched junction nucleotides: 6. Germline V lookup: CDR1 KGHSH, CDR2 LQKENI. CDR3 residues: CASSQLAGAWNEQFF. The CDR3 region has the DNA TGTGCCAGCTCACAACTAGCGGGAGCTTGGAATGAGCAGTTCTTC.

V usage is TRBV11-2 and J usage is TRBJ2-1; TRBD2 is a possible D gene (6 bases). V was trimmed by 4 bases and J by 4 bases, leaving 20 bases between them. CDR3 length: 17 residues. Germline CDR1 is SGHAT and CDR2 is FQNNGV. CDR3 bases: TGTGCCAGCAGCTCCCCCGATCGCGGGGAACCGTACAATGAGCAGTTCTTC. It codes for CASSSPDRGEPYNEQFF.

The chain is built from TRBV5-6 and TRBJ1-5; possibly TRBD1 for D (6 bases). The CDR3 extends over 14 amino acids. Germline CDR1 SGHDT, CDR2 YYEEEE. V was pared by 2 bases and J by 3 bases, with 9 bases between. The CDR3 reads CASSLDRHNQPQHF. CDR3 DNA sequence: TGTGCCAGCAGCTTAGACAGGCACAATCAGCCCCAGCATTTT.

The V gene is TRBV28, the J gene TRBJ2-4, with TRBD2 as a possible D gene (5 bases). Germline V lookup: CDR1 MDHEN, CDR2 SYDVKM. The length of the CDR3 is 17 residues. V was cut by 6 bases and J by 0 bases, with 18 bases left in between. In nucleotides, the CDR3 is TGTGCCAGCAGCCCCAAAGAGGGCCTACTAGCCAAAAACATTCAGTACTTC. Its protein is CASSPKEGLLAKNIQYF.

This clone was detected only a few times. The rearrangement uses TRBV6-6 and TRBJ2-1; 14 nucleotides line up with TRBD2. The CDR3 is made up of 16 amino acids. Per germline, CDR1 MNHNY and CDR2 SVGAGI (reference sequence). V shed 6 bases, J shed 9 bases, and the junction held 10 bases outside the gene matches. This chain's CDR3 is CASSYTGLAGVGEQFF. The CDR3 nucleotides are TGTGCCAGCAGCTACACGGGACTAGCGGGAGTGGGTGAGCAGTTCTTC.

CDR3 region: CASSKGVTEKMGLTEAFF. DNA for the CDR3: TGTGCCAGCAGTAAAGGGGTGACAGAGAAAATGGGACTCACTGAAGCTTTCTTT. This rearrangement joins TRBV25-1 to TRBJ1-1; a possible D gene is TRBD1 (5 bases). Trimming pared 5 bases from V and 4 bases from J, leaving 26 bases between. The CDR3 has 18 amino acids. Germline-derived CDR1 and CDR2 are MGHDK and SYGVNS.

This clone was seen more than once but under ten times. V gene TRBV6-4 combines with J gene TRBJ2-1; possible D gene TRBD1, 6 bases. CDR1 is MRHNA, CDR2 SNTAGT, per germline. This CDR3 has 14 residues. Trimming pared 6 bases from V and 9 bases from J, leaving 18 bases between. The DNA for the CDR3 is TGTGCCAGCAGGAAATACAGGGAGTTCGGTGAGCAGTTCTTC. Translating gives CASRKYREFGEQFF.

This chain uses TRBV4-1 with TRBJ2-3, with 8 bases aligning to TRBD2. CDR1 is MGHRA and CDR2 is YSYEKL in the germline V gene. The ends lost 4 bases at V and 1 base at J; junction bases unmatched: 7. The CDR3 length is 16 residues. In DNA, the CDR3 is TGCGCCAGCAGCCGCGCGACTAGCGCTGGCACAGATACGCAGTATTTT. Its translation is CASSRATSAGTDTQYF.

This clone has only a few counts. The CDR3 sequence: CASSQPGQYTGELFF. The DNA of the CDR3 is TGCGCCAGCAGCCAGCCGGGACAGTACACCGGGGAGCTGTTTTTT. The chain is built from TRBV4-1 and TRBJ2-2; 7 bases map to TRBD1. With V trimmed by 3 bases and J by 3 bases, 4 bases remained unmatched. The CDR3 extends over 15 amino acids. The V gene's germline CDR1 is MGHRA and CDR2 YSYEKL.

The chain joins TRBV28 to TRBJ2-7, with 7 bases that match TRBD1. V trimming: 5 bases; J trimming: 7 bases; junction bases outside the gene matches: 8. Germline values: CDR1 MDHEN, CDR2 SYDVKM. The CDR3 has 13 residues. The CDR3 loop is CASSPPTRGEQYF. The CDR3 coding sequence is TGTGCCAGCAGTCCACCTACCAGGGGGGAGCAGTACTTC.

The chain uses TRBV6-6 and TRBJ2-7; possible D gene TRBD1, 6 bases. Germline loops: CDR1 MNHNY, CDR2 SVGAGI (reference sequence). Deletions cut 0 bases from V and 3 bases from J, with 9 bases between. This CDR3 is 14 amino acids long. CDR3 region: CASSYSTDSYEQYF. CDR3 DNA: TGTGCCAGCAGTTACTCGACGGACAGCTACGAGCAGTACTTC.

The chain's CDR3 is CSVPTGISEQYF. For the CDR3, the DNA is TGCAGCGTTCCTACAGGGATCTCCGAGCAGTACTTC. The chain couples TRBV29-1 to TRBJ2-7; D perhaps matches TRBD1 (6 bases). The CDR3 spans 12 residues. The germline gives CDR1 SQVTM, CDR2 ANQGSEA. V was cut by 5 bases and J by 6 bases, with 14 bases left in between.